This is a list of T cell receptor beta chains from one sample in a study of blood T cells in healthy people across ages. TCRdb re-analysed the 5' RACE reads in MiXCR, keeping a single row per CDR3 protein. The sample lists 870,000 or so distinct CDR3 sequences, more than 25% occurring once. Material for sequencing was blood. These receptors came from a woman over 75 in good health. Both conserved end residues are part of each CDR3. D genes are given only for firm matches. Expanded clones are given a class, and other clones once, few, many or no size at all.

V gene	D gene	J gene	clone size	CDR3 protein	CDR3 DNA
TRBV5-6	-	TRBJ1-2	-	CASSLERRTANYGYTF	TGTGCCAGCAGCTTGGAAAGGCGGACAGCTAACTATGGCTACACCTTC
TRBV24-1	TRBD1	TRBJ1-4	few	CATSDRTGELFF	TGTGCCACCAGTGATCGGACAGGGGAACTGTTTTTT
TRBV12-3/TRBV12-4	TRBD2	TRBJ2-3	many	CASSLLAGVQYF	TGTGCCAGCAGTTTACTAGCGGGGGTGCAGTATTTT
TRBV30	TRBD1	TRBJ1-5	-	CAWSTGGSNQPQHF	TGTGCCTGGAGCACAGGGGGCAGCAATCAGCCCCAGCATTTT
TRBV13	-	TRBJ2-2	few	CASSFGHRTGELFF	TGTGCCAGCAGCTTCGGACATCGCACCGGGGAGCTGTTTTTT
TRBV3-1	-	TRBJ1-5	-	CASSQRGNQPQHF	TGTGCCAGCAGCCAAAGGGGAAATCAGCCCCAGCATTTT
TRBV3-1	-	TRBJ1-2	-	CASRPDRTNYGYTF	TGTGCCAGCAGACCCGACAGGACCAACTATGGCTACACCTTC
TRBV6-5	TRBD2	TRBJ2-3	-	CASSYGGVRLDTQYF	TGTGCCAGCAGTTACGGGGGGGTCCGACTAGATACGCAGTATTTT
TRBV9	TRBD1	TRBJ2-7	many	CASSEGQGVYEQYF	TGTGCCAGCTCCGAGGGACAGGGGGTGTACGAGCAGTACTTC
TRBV7-9	TRBD1	TRBJ1-1	many	CASSSQGGNTEAFF	TGTGCCAGCAGCTCTCAGGGGGGGAACACTGAAGCTTTCTTT
TRBV12-3/TRBV12-4	-	TRBJ2-2	many	CASSRDTGELFF	TGTGCCAGCAGTCGGGACACCGGGGAGCTGTTTTTT
TRBV11-2	TRBD2	TRBJ2-5	many	CASSPLAGGPQETQYF	TGTGCCAGCAGCCCACTAGCGGGGGGCCCCCAAGAGACCCAGTACTTC
TRBV7-2	TRBD2	TRBJ2-1	many	CASSGRLAGGLYNEQFF	TGTGCCAGCAGCGGGCGACTAGCGGGGGGACTCTACAATGAGCAGTTCTTC
TRBV28	TRBD1	TRBJ2-5	many	CASSFPALGTGGEQYF	TGTGCCAGCAGTTTTCCAGCCCTCGGGACAGGGGGAGAGCAGTACTTC
TRBV12-5	TRBD2	TRBJ2-3	few	CASGSMTSGGWTDTQYF	TGTGCTAGTGGTTCGATGACTAGCGGGGGGTGGACAGATACGCAGTATTTT
TRBV20-1	TRBD2	TRBJ2-3	many	CSARLLADTQYF	TGCAGTGCTCGCCTACTAGCGGATACGCAGTATTTT
TRBV2	TRBD2	TRBJ2-7	-	CASSGRDYYDEQYF	TGTGCCAGCAGTGGGAGGGACTACTACGATGAGCAGTACTTC
TRBV24-1	-	TRBJ2-1	-	CATSDPYTLDNEQFF	TGTGCCACCAGTGATCCCTACACACTCGACAATGAGCAGTTCTTC
TRBV6-2/TRBV6-3	-	TRBJ2-1	few	CASSHPNRGNNEQFF	TGTGCCAGCAGCCACCCCAATAGAGGCAACAATGAGCAGTTCTTC
TRBV7-2	-	TRBJ2-7	many	CASSLDGRATYEQYF	TGTGCCAGCAGCTTAGACGGCAGGGCAACCTACGAGCAGTACTTC
TRBV15	-	TRBJ2-6	many	CATSSADGVANVLTF	TGTGCCACCAGCAGCGCTGACGGTGTGGCCAACGTCCTGACTTTC
TRBV2	-	TRBJ1-2	-	CASGGLPNYGYTF	TGTGCCAGCGGGGGGCTCCCAAACTATGGCTACACCTTC
TRBV9	-	TRBJ1-1	-	CASSVESTGEAFF	TGTGCCAGCAGCGTAGAGTCGACAGGTGAAGCTTTCTTT
TRBV20-1	-	TRBJ2-1	many	CSARDEEGGIRNEQFF	TGCAGTGCTAGAGATGAGGAGGGGGGGATCCGGAATGAGCAGTTCTTC
TRBV11-3	-	TRBJ2-3	many	CASSLQQGFGDTQYF	TGTGCCAGCAGCTTACAACAGGGTTTCGGGGATACGCAGTATTTT
TRBV27	-	TRBJ2-5	many	CASSFGLRETQYF	TGTGCCAGCAGTTTCGGGCTTAGAGAGACCCAGTACTTC
TRBV10-3	-	TRBJ1-1	-	CAISSRGTEAFF	TGTGCCATCAGCTCTCGGGGGACTGAAGCTTTCTTT
TRBV12-3/TRBV12-4	-	TRBJ1-1	-	CASSLVFGLGFNLNTEAFF	TGTGCCAGCAGTTTAGTATTCGGTCTGGGATTTAACCTGAACACTGAAGCTTTCTTT
TRBV6-2/TRBV6-3	-	TRBJ1-1	-	CASSYSGIRNTEAFF	TGTGCCAGCAGTTACTCGGGCATAAGGAACACTGAAGCTTTCTTT
TRBV6-2/TRBV6-3	-	TRBJ1-1	few	CASSRDATNTEAFF	TGTGCCAGCAGTCGGGACGCAACGAACACTGAAGCTTTCTTT
TRBV18	-	TRBJ2-5	many	CASSPRSEETQYF	TGTGCCAGCTCACCCCGGTCAGAAGAGACCCAGTACTTC
TRBV12-5	-	TRBJ2-3	few	CASGLSERTDTQYF	TGTGCTAGTGGCTTATCCGAAAGGACAGATACGCAGTATTTT
TRBV6-1	-	TRBJ2-3	-	CASKAISRGGENTDTQYF	TGTGCCAGCAAAGCCATCTCGAGGGGGGGGGAGAACACAGATACGCAGTATTTT
TRBV6-2/TRBV6-3	-	TRBJ2-1	once	CATSTPRPKEQFF	TGTGCCACCTCGACTCCTCGGCCGAAGGAGCAGTTCTTC
TRBV29-1	-	TRBJ1-1	many	CSFGRNTEAFF	TGCAGTTTCGGTCGGAACACTGAAGCTTTCTTT
TRBV20-1	-	TRBJ1-1	-	CSATSDRNQMNTEAFF	TGCAGTGCTACAAGTGACAGGAACCAAATGAACACTGAAGCTTTCTTT
TRBV7-2	TRBD1	TRBJ1-6	-	CASSLTPTGFSPLHF	TGTGCCAGCAGCTTAACCCCGACAGGGTTTTCACCCCTCCACTTT
TRBV27	TRBD2	TRBJ2-7	many	CASRTSGSYEQYF	TGTGCCAGCCGGACTAGCGGGTCCTACGAGCAGTACTTC
TRBV6-6	-	TRBJ2-5	many	CASSPHSETQYF	TGTGCCAGCAGTCCTCACTCGGAGACCCAGTACTTC
TRBV10-3	TRBD2	TRBJ2-1	many	CAISSGGSTYNEQFF	TGTGCCATCAGTTCGGGGGGGTCGACTTACAATGAGCAGTTCTTC
TRBV5-6	-	TRBJ2-3	many	CASSLQRRDTQYF	TGTGCCAGCAGCTTACAGCGCCGGGATACGCAGTATTTT
TRBV7-2	-	TRBJ2-1	many	CASSLVQEQFF	TGTGCCAGCAGCTTAGTCCAGGAGCAGTTCTTC
TRBV4-3	-	TRBJ2-5	-	CASSQSQGRGETQYF	TGCGCCAGCAGCCAATCACAGGGGCGGGGTGAGACCCAGTACTTC
TRBV12-3/TRBV12-4	TRBD2	TRBJ2-3	many	CASSTSGGGDTQYF	TGTGCCAGCAGTACCTCCGGGGGGGGAGATACGCAGTATTTT
TRBV28	TRBD2	TRBJ2-7	-	CASRKGLAPYEQYF	TGTGCCAGCAGAAAGGGACTAGCGCCCTACGAGCAGTACTTC
TRBV29-1	-	TRBJ1-2	-	CSVDRSDYGYTF	TGCAGCGTTGATCGGTCGGACTATGGCTACACCTTC
TRBV6-5	TRBD2	TRBJ2-1	few	CASSYPRTSGDSYNEQFF	TGTGCCAGCAGTTACCCCCGGACTAGCGGGGACTCCTACAATGAGCAGTTCTTC
TRBV20-1	-	TRBJ1-5	few	CSAREGRGEDQPQHF	TGCAGTGCTAGAGAGGGGAGGGGTGAAGATCAGCCCCAGCATTTT